This T cell receptor (beta chain) was retrieved from a study of blood T cell repertoires in COVID-19. The CDR3 contains 13 residues. The germline V gene has CDR1 LGHDT and CDR2 YNNKEL (reference sequence). Trimming removed 3 bases at V and 6 bases at J, with 8 bases between. TCRdb keeps only in-frame clones here, not all; method: immunoSEQ multiplex PCR. The profile covers 65,000 to 75,000 clones, with 80% to 90% appearing a single time and about 15% taken by the ten largest. This clonotype originated in an elderly man with acute or convalescent COVID-19. The chain combines TRBV3-1 (or the pseudogene TRBV3-2) with TRBJ1-4; D might be TRBD1 (6 bases). The sample comprised peripheral blood. In nucleotides, the CDR3 is TGTGCCAGCAGCCAGTACAGGGATGAAAAACTGTTTTTT. Translating it yields CASSQYRDEKLFF.